This paragraph covers one T cell receptor (beta chain) sequence. No antigen is known for it. This entry belongs to a study of memory CD4+ T cells and cytomegalovirus serostatus. Study-wide context: Of the healthy Belgian adults, nine or ten were CMV seropositive and 20 to 30 seronegative. Broader study findings: 67 of 164 known CMV-associated TCRbeta sequences appeared in CD4+ memory. The CMV-associated TCR signature appears largely within the CD4+ memory repertoire.

Trimming removed 4 bases at V and 9 bases at J, with 10 bases between. Germline assignment: CDR1 DFQATT and CDR2 SNEGSKA (reference sequence). This CDR3 comprises 11 residues. Data came from immunoSEQ multiplex PCR; TCRdb stores just in-frame clones and leaves some out. Of some 41,000 clones in the sample, approximately 80% were seen once. Single viable CD3+CD4+CD8-CD45RO+ cells were sorted as the memory CD4+ T cells. CMV serostatus came from serum IgG against pp150, pp28, p38, p52. The J gene is TRBJ1-3, the V gene TRBV20-1, with TRBD1 as a possible D gene (6 bases). Sequences were obtained from memory CD4+ T cells from blood. The clonotype originates from an adult in good health and CMV-seronegative. CDR3 coding DNA: TGCAGTGCTAAGGGGGGAGGCACCATATATTTT. Encoded protein: CSAKGGGTIYF.